This entry lists 28 T cell receptor beta chains sequenced from one sample in a study of identical twins. One entry per CDR3 protein, called by TCRdb with MiXCR from the 5' RACE reads. The sample records under 800,000 distinct CDR3 sequences, roughly 20% being singletons. The same sample was also used in a study of T cells expressing NK-cell markers.

The sample comprised PBMCs. These receptors were collected from a woman between 18 and 30 years old in good health.

The chain recombines TRBV12-3 or TRBV12-4 with TRBJ1-2, with D perhaps TRBD1 (6 bases). V was shortened by 6 bases and J by 3 bases, with 14 bases between the two germline ends. The CDR3 has 14 amino acids. CDR3 loop: CASREQGGYYGYTF. The CDR3 nucleotides read TGTGCCAGCAGGGAACAAGGGGGGTACTATGGCTACACCTTC.

This clonotype has a count of ten or more. The rearrangement links TRBV5-1 to TRBJ1-5; D not certain. The CDR3 length is 13 residues. V was clipped by 5 bases and J by 4 bases, with 10 bases between them. The germline CDR1 and CDR2 sequences are SGHRS and YFSETQ. CDR3 residues: CASRVQPNQPQHF. The DNA for the CDR3 is TGCGCCAGCAGGGTTCAGCCAAATCAGCCCCAGCATTTT.

The chain employs TRBV5-8 and TRBJ1-1, with D tentatively TRBD1 (5 bases). Deletions cut 8 bases from V and 4 bases from J, with 18 bases between. Germline V gene data show CDR1 as SGHTS and CDR2 as YDEGEE. The CDR3 loop spans 14 amino acids. The CDR3 DNA follows: TGTGCCAGGGGCCCCGTGGGGCGGGGCACTGAAGCTTTCTTT. It codes for CARGPVGRGTEAFF. The variable domain in full, completed from reference TRBV5-8 and TRBJ1-1, reads EAGVTQSPTHLIKTRGQQATLRCSPISGHTSVYWYQQALGLGLQFLLWYDEGEERNRGNFPPRFSGRQFPNYSSELNVNALELEDSALYLCARGPVGRGTEAFFGQGTRLTVV.

A few counts support this clonotype. The chain joins TRBV5-1 to TRBJ2-2; TRBD1 agrees at 8 bases. The germline V gene encodes CDR1 SGHRS and CDR2 YFSETQ. The CDR3 totals 14 residues. V lost 6 bases to trimming and J lost 4 bases; unmatched junction nucleotides: 5. CDR3 sequence: CASTGTGGTGELFF. CDR3 bases: TGCGCCAGCACCGGGACAGGCGGCACCGGGGAGCTGTTTTTT.

V usage is TRBV7-8 and J usage is TRBJ2-3; possibly TRBD1 for D (5 bases). V was trimmed by 2 bases and J by 6 bases, leaving 9 bases between them. This CDR3 is built from 13 residues. The germline V gene has CDR1 SGHVS and CDR2 FQNEAQ. CDR3 nucleotides: TGTGCCAGCAGCTTAAGGCGACAGGATACGCAGTATTTT. It specifies CASSLRRQDTQYF.

The J gene is TRBJ2-3, the V gene TRBV5-1; 9 bases agree with TRBD1. V gave up 6 bases and J gave up 4 bases; unmatched junction bases: 9. Germline assignment: CDR1 SGHRS and CDR2 YFSETQ. CDR3 length: 15 amino acids. The DNA for the CDR3 is TGCGCCAGCACGGGACAGGGAAGGTCCGCAGATACGCAGTATTTT. Translating it yields CASTGQGRSADTQYF.

V gene TRBV12-3 or TRBV12-4 combines with J gene TRBJ2-1; the match to TRBD1 covers 9 bases. The CDR3 covers 16 residues. With 6 bases clipped from V and 1 base from J, the junction kept 7 bases outside the gene matches. CDR3 nucleotides: TGTGCCAGCAGGGGATGGACAGGGGAATCCTACAATGAGCAGTTCTTC. It translates to CASRGWTGESYNEQFF.

The sample holds a few counts of this clonotype. V and J are TRBV10-3 and TRBJ2-1; D is unclear. The germline V gene encodes CDR1 ENHRY and CDR2 SYGVKD. This CDR3 is 16 amino acids long. Trimming cost V 6 bases and J 7 bases, with 22 bases left between them. The CDR3 DNA follows: TGTGCCATCAGCATCGACATTGGGATTGTAAAGAATGAGCAGTTCTTC. This codes for CAISIDIGIVKNEQFF.

The chain links TRBV6-1 to TRBJ2-7, with D perhaps given as TRBD1 or TRBD2 (6 bases each). Trimming took 7 bases from V and 1 from J, leaving 11 bases between them. CDR1 is MNHNS and CDR2 is SASEGT in the germline V gene. This CDR3 comprises 13 residues. The CDR3 DNA is TGTGCCAGCAACGGAGGGGGGTCCTACGAGCAGTACTTC. Translating gives CASNGGGSYEQYF.

The V gene is TRBV5-6, the J gene TRBJ2-7, with TRBD2 as a possible D gene (5 bases). CDR3 length: 12 amino acids. The V gene's germline CDR1 is SGHDT and CDR2 YYEEEE. V was pared by 1 base and J by 8 bases, with 10 bases between. The chain's CDR3 is CASSLTSGKQYF. The CDR3 DNA is TGTGCCAGCAGCTTGACTAGTGGTAAGCAGTACTTC.

The chain joins TRBV27 to TRBJ1-5, with D perhaps TRBD1 (5 bases). The CDR3 is 14 amino acids. Trimming cost V 3 bases and J 6 bases, with 12 bases left between them. Per germline, CDR1 MNHEY and CDR2 SMNVEV (reference sequence). The CDR3 bases are TGTGCCAGCAGTTTCGGGCAGGGCGTTCAGCCCCAGCATTTT. This translates into CASSFGQGVQPQHF.

In its sample, this clonotype was seen a few times. This chain's CDR3 is CSARDLAQYEQYF. The CDR3 DNA reads TGCAGTGCTAGAGATCTCGCCCAGTACGAGCAGTACTTC. V and J are TRBV20-1 and TRBJ2-7; D not resolved. Germline loops: CDR1 DFQATT, CDR2 SNEGSKA (reference sequence). Deletions cut 0 bases from V and 4 bases from J, with 10 bases between. The CDR3 runs to 13 residues.

This chain uses TRBV27 with TRBJ2-1; D may be TRBD2 (6 bases). This CDR3 comprises 17 residues. V lost 2 bases and J lost 5, with 19 bases in between. The germline V gene has CDR1 MNHEY and CDR2 SMNVEV (reference sequence). DNA for the CDR3: TGTGCCAGCAGTTTACGTCCCTCGGGAGTGGGGGACAATGAGCAGTTCTTC. It codes for CASSLRPSGVGDNEQFF.

The genes are TRBV2 and TRBJ1-2; no definite D call. CDR1 and CDR2 from the germline V gene are SNHLY and FYNNEI. The CDR3 length is 13 residues. Trimming removed 3 bases at V and 4 bases at J, with 9 bases between. Written as DNA, the CDR3 is TGTGCCAGCAGTGAGCCGTTACTCTATGGCTACACCTTC. It is translated as CASSEPLLYGYTF.

Only a few counts were recorded for this clonotype. The V call is TRBV12-3 or TRBV12-4, the J call TRBJ1-2, with 9 bases matching TRBD1. The CDR3 is 16 amino acids. The V gene end was trimmed by 7 bases and the J gene end by 4 bases; junction bases not matched to a gene: 13. Here the CDR3 DNA reads TGTGCCAGCACTAAAGGGACAGGGACTCTCGGCTATGGCTACACCTTC. It encodes CASTKGTGTLGYGYTF.

This clonotype has only a few counts. V is TRBV12-3 or TRBV12-4 and J is TRBJ2-5; tentatively, D is TRBD1 (5 bases). The CDR3 loop spans 13 amino acids. V lost 8 bases and J 1 base, leaving 11 bases between the germline ends. In nucleotides, the CDR3 is TGTGCCAGCGGGGCCGGTCTCCAAGAGACCCAGTACTTC. It translates to CASGAGLQETQYF.

This clonotype has only a few counts. This chain links TRBV5-1 with TRBJ2-3; D gene uncertain. This CDR3 has 13 residues. Germline assignment: CDR1 SGHRS and CDR2 YFSETQ. The germline V and J ends were trimmed by 4 bases and 4 bases, with 10 bases remaining between them. The CDR3 DNA follows: TGCGCCAGCAGCCCGGACGGATCAGATACGCAGTATTTT. Its translation: CASSPDGSDTQYF.

V and J are TRBV28 and TRBJ2-2; 7 bases align to TRBD2. Germline V gene data show CDR1 as MDHEN and CDR2 as SYDVKM. Trimming at V came to 3 bases and at J to 4 bases, leaving 8 bases not matched to a gene. The CDR3 runs 16 residues. The CDR3 nucleotides are TGTGCCAGCAGTTTGTTCGGCGGGAGCAGCACCGGGGAGCTGTTTTTT. Translation: CASSLFGGSSTGELFF.

The rearrangement links TRBV20-1 to TRBJ2-7, with a possible D match to TRBD1 (5 bases). Germline V gene sequence: CDR1 DFQATT, CDR2 SNEGSKA (reference sequence). This CDR3 has 15 residues. V shed 0 bases and J shed 0 bases, with 12 bases lying between them. The CDR3 reads CSARDGAGSSYEQYF. The CDR3 DNA sequence: TGCAGTGCTAGAGATGGGGCAGGAAGCTCCTACGAGCAGTACTTC.

This clonotype appeared a few times. This chain joins TRBV13 and TRBJ1-1; D unresolved. This CDR3 has 13 amino acids. The V gene's germline CDR1 is PRHDT and CDR2 FYEKMQ (reference sequence). V was trimmed by 4 bases and J by 5 bases, leaving 11 bases between them. CDR3: CASSSRPGTEAFF. CDR3 sequence (DNA): TGTGCCAGCAGCTCCAGACCGGGGACTGAAGCTTTCTTT.

This clonotype was counted at least ten times. The chain couples TRBV5-6 to TRBJ2-7; 9 bases fit TRBD2. CDR1 SGHDT and CDR2 YYEEEE come from the germline V gene. The length of the CDR3 is 14 residues. Trimming took 0 bases from V and 5 from J; bases not matched to a gene: 3. The DNA of the CDR3 is TGTGCCAGCAGCTTGGGTAGCGGGAGTCACGAGCAGTACTTC. It specifies CASSLGSGSHEQYF.

The rearrangement uses TRBV13 and TRBJ2-3, with 12 bases that match TRBD2. CDR3 length equals 16 residues. V lost 5 bases and J lost 0; bases outside the gene matches: 3. The germline gives CDR1 PRHDT, CDR2 FYEKMQ (reference sequence). The CDR3: CASSGLAGISTDTQYF. In DNA form, the CDR3 reads TGTGCCAGCAGCGGACTAGCGGGGATAAGCACAGATACGCAGTATTTT.

This clonotype has at least ten counts. The chain joins TRBV7-9 to TRBJ2-1, with D possibly matching TRBD2 (5 bases). The CDR3 spans 11 residues. Trimming cost V 5 bases and J 6 bases, with 5 bases left between them. Germline V gene data show CDR1 as SEHNR and CDR2 as FQNEAQ (reference sequence). The CDR3 DNA follows: TGTGCCAGCAGCGCGGGCAATGAGCAGTTCTTC. Translating it yields CASSAGNEQFF.

This clonotype was counted many times. V and J are TRBV11-1 and TRBJ2-1, with 15 bases matching TRBD2. The CDR3 has 18 amino acids. Trimming cost V 5 bases and J 4 bases; bases outside gene matches: 9. Germline V gene sequence: CDR1 SGHAT, CDR2 FQDESV (reference sequence). CDR3: CASSLLKGLAGGYNEQFF. The CDR3 region has the DNA TGTGCCAGCAGCCTACTGAAGGGACTAGCGGGGGGATACAATGAGCAGTTCTTC.

V usage is TRBV5-6 and J usage is TRBJ1-2, with D maybe TRBD1 (5 bases). V lost 0 bases, J lost 8 bases, and 17 bases lay in between. The germline CDR1 and CDR2 sequences are SGHDT and YYEEEE. The CDR3 totals 15 residues. The DNA of the CDR3 is TGTGCCAGCAGCTTGGGCCTGGGGGTCTATAGCGGCTACACCTTC. This sequence encodes CASSLGLGVYSGYTF.

The V and J genes are TRBV6-2 or TRBV6-3 and TRBJ2-2, with 7 bases that match TRBD1. J gave up 9 bases and V 5 bases, and 12 bases lay outside the gene matches. CDR1 is MNHEY, CDR2 SVGEGT, per germline. The CDR3 is made up of 15 amino acids. In nucleotides, the CDR3 is TGTGCCAGCAGTCGAGGATCCGTAGGGGGCCGGGAGCTGTTTTTT. Translating it yields CASSRGSVGGRELFF.

This clonotype was seen at least ten times. The chain couples TRBV20-1 to TRBJ2-5, with TRBD2 matching 9 bases. Losses at the gene ends were 1 base for V and 4 bases for J; bases not matched to a gene: 7. This CDR3 contains 15 residues. Germline V gives CDR1 DFQATT, CDR2 SNEGSKA (reference sequence). CDR3 amino acids: CSARGRGRAVETQYF. CDR3 in DNA: TGCAGTGCTAGAGGGCGCGGGAGGGCCGTAGAGACCCAGTACTTC.

This chain uses TRBV20-1 with TRBJ2-4; TRBD1 or TRBD2 may be the D gene (5 bases each). The V and J ends lost 3 bases and 0 bases respectively, with 12 bases between them. Germline CDR1 reads DFQATT; CDR2 reads SNEGSKA (reference sequence). This CDR3 region has 15 residues. The CDR3 region is CSASGTLIAKNIQYF. The CDR3 nucleotides read TGCAGTGCTAGCGGGACCCTGATAGCCAAAAACATTCAGTACTTC.